A single sample is the source of the 10 T cell receptor beta chains below, sequenced in a study of T cells in lung cancer brain metastases. The repertoire was sequenced with immunoSEQ multiplex PCR; TCRdb's copy has only in-frame clones and lacks some. The sample consists of about 2,800 clones, roughly 93% of them appearing once. The sample consisted of tumor tissue from the primary lung tumor. Source of these receptors: a woman aged 50 to 65 with non-small cell lung cancer.

This clone was counted a few times. This chain connects TRBV4-3 to TRBJ2-7; 12 positions match TRBD2. Trimming removed 3 bases from V and 7 bases from J; junction bases left unmatched: 10. Per germline, CDR1 LGHNA and CDR2 YSLEER. The CDR3 spans 16 residues. CDR3 residues: CASSQATSGGTPEQYF. The CDR3, as DNA: TGCGCCAGCAGCCAGGCGACTAGCGGGGGAACACCGGAGCAGTACTTC.

V and J are TRBV10-3 and TRBJ2-3, with D possibly TRBD2 on 6 matching bases. In germline, CDR1 is ENHRY, CDR2 SYGVKD. V lost 4 bases to trimming and J lost 2 bases, with 16 bases between them. The CDR3 runs 16 residues. CDR3 residues: CAISGDGSPNTDTQYF. CDR3 DNA sequence: TGTGCCATCAGTGGGGACGGGAGCCCCAACACAGATACGCAGTATTTT.

The genes are TRBV11-3 and TRBJ1-1, with no clear D. Germline V lookup: CDR1 SGHNT, CDR2 YENEEA. This CDR3 contains 12 residues. V was pared by 4 bases and J by 4 bases, with 7 bases between. CDR3 bases: TGTGCCAGCAGCTCGCCGGGCACTGAAGCTTTCTTT. Translation gives CASSSPGTEAFF.

The chain joins TRBV6-5 to TRBJ1-3; 7 nucleotides agree with TRBD1. The J segment lost 2 bases and the V segment lost 0 bases, leaving 1 base of the junction unmatched. The CDR3 is 15 amino acids. CDR1 is MNHEY and CDR2 is SVGAGI in the germline V gene. The CDR3 DNA is TGTGCCAGCAGTTACTCCGGGACAGCTGGAAACACCATATATTTT. Protein: CASSYSGTAGNTIYF.

This clone appeared once. The chain uses TRBV28 and TRBJ1-5, with 8 positions matching TRBD1. The germline CDR1 and CDR2 sequences are MDHEN and SYDVKM. V trimming: 2 bases; J trimming: 7 bases; junction bases outside the gene matches: 13. The CDR3 has 17 amino acids. Here the CDR3 reads CASSLIPDQGARQPQHF. The CDR3 DNA reads as TGTGCCAGCAGTTTAATCCCCGACCAGGGGGCGAGGCAGCCCCAGCATTTT.

The chain carries TRBV25-1 and TRBJ2-3; 7 nucleotides agree with TRBD2. Per the germline V gene, CDR1 is MGHDK and CDR2 is SYGVNS. J gave up 1 base and V 6 bases, and 1 base lay outside the gene matches. CDR3 size: 13 residues. The CDR3 sequence is CASRAGGTDTQYF. The CDR3 DNA is TGTGCCAGCAGGGCGGGAGGCACAGATACGCAGTATTTT.

This chain connects TRBV5-1 to TRBJ1-1, with D unresolved. The germline CDR1 and CDR2 sequences are SGHRS and YFSETQ. V was shortened by 4 bases and J by 1 base, with 11 bases between the two germline ends. The CDR3 is 14 residues long. CDR3 in amino acids: CASSHPGANTEAFF. Written as DNA, the CDR3 is TGCGCCAGCAGCCACCCAGGTGCGAACACTGAAGCTTTCTTT.

The chain recombines TRBV10-3 with TRBJ2-3; tentatively, D is TRBD1 (6 bases). The V gene's germline CDR1 is ENHRY and CDR2 SYGVKD. This CDR3 comprises 14 residues. Trimming cost V 6 bases and J 3 bases, with 13 bases left between them. As DNA, the CDR3 is TGTGCCATCAGGGCCGAAGACAGGACAGATACGCAGTATTTT. It specifies CAIRAEDRTDTQYF.

The rearrangement joins TRBV18 to TRBJ2-7, with TRBD2 matching over 7 bases. Looked up from germline, CDR1 is KGHSH and CDR2 is LQKENI. CDR3 length: 15 amino acids. J gave up 3 bases and V 3 bases, and 8 bases lay outside the gene matches. CDR3 nucleotide sequence: TGTGCCAGCTCACCTCTAGCGGCGGAGGACTACGAGCAGTACTTC. Encoded protein: CASSPLAAEDYEQYF.

The chain joins TRBV5-4 to TRBJ2-7; D is ambiguous. With 4 bases removed from V and 0 bases from J, the gap between germline ends came to 5 bases. This CDR3 has 12 residues. Germline CDR1 SGHNT, CDR2 YYREEE (reference sequence). CDR3 DNA: TGTGCCAGCAGCAGAGGCTCCTACGAGCAGTACTTC. Its translation: CASSRGSYEQYF.